This T cell receptor beta chain was found in a study of cytomegalovirus exposure and HLA in healthy donors. A word on this clone: Antigen specificity is unknown.

Trimming removed 0 bases at V and 5 bases at J, with 16 bases between. The V gene's germline CDR1 is SGHDN and CDR2 FVKESK. The CDR3 is made up of 16 amino acids. Study-level results: Three chains linked to CMV were shown in vitro to be specific for CMV antigens. Several top significant clusters appeared, in a later analysis, to be linked to common viral pathogens. In a later analysis, V- and J-gene trimming of beta chains associated with a DCLRE1C missense variant, replicated independently. Clonal expansion, a later analysis showed, was greater in HLA-associated TCR beta chains than in equally common others.

In the PCR, 60 Vbeta and 13 Jbeta primers were used. The data were produced by immunoSEQ multiplex PCR, yet TCRdb's version contains in-frame clones alone and is incomplete. This table holds about 140,000 clones, around 83% found once. V and J are TRBV14 and TRBJ1-2; D not resolved. The sequence derives from a male donor in good health and CMV-seropositive. Sequences were obtained from PBMCs. The CDR3 loop is CASSQDLRGTLYGYTF. The CDR3 region has the DNA TGTGCCAGCAGCCAAGATCTACGGGGAACTTTATATGGCTACACCTTC. Complete variable domain (other parts from reference TRBV14 and TRBJ1-2): EAGVTQFPSHSVIEKGQTVTLRCDPISGHDNLYWYRRVMGKEIKFLLHFVKESKQDESGMPNNRFLAERTGGTYSTLKVQPAELEDSGVYFCASSQDLRGTLYGYTFGSGTRLTVV.